This T cell receptor beta chain came from a study of T cells in Graves' hyperthyroidism and ophthalmopathy. Study-wide results and limits: From stable hyperthyroidism, ophthalmopathy was separated by a 13 V-J model. Peripheral blood also featured most of the thyroid clonotypes expanded above 0.001.

TCR beta CDR3 regions were amplified from RNA. TCR CDR3 underwent first-round RT-PCR with the HTBI primer set. TCRdb reprocessed the multiplex PCR reads with MiXCR, giving one entry per CDR3 protein. The table records hundreds of thousands of distinct CDR3 sequences, roughly 15% of them present only once. The CDR3 length is 16 residues. The germline V gene encodes CDR1 SGHTA and CDR2 FQGNSA. V was clipped by 5 bases and J by 3 bases; unmatched bases: 12. This clonotype has ten or more counts. The antigen is undetermined. A patient was excluded if there was uncontrolled infection, other autoimmune disease, pregnancy or lactation. Fresh peripheral blood, 8 to 10 ml, was the source of the PBMCs.

The sample taken for sequencing was blood. This chain joins TRBV7-2 and TRBJ2-7, with TRBD1 matching 8 bases. The TCR was taken from a young woman with Graves' hyperthyroidism. The chain's CDR3 is CASSPVTGGSNYEQYF. The CDR3 coding sequence is TGTGCCAGCAGCCCAGTTACAGGGGGAAGTAACTACGAGCAGTACTTC.